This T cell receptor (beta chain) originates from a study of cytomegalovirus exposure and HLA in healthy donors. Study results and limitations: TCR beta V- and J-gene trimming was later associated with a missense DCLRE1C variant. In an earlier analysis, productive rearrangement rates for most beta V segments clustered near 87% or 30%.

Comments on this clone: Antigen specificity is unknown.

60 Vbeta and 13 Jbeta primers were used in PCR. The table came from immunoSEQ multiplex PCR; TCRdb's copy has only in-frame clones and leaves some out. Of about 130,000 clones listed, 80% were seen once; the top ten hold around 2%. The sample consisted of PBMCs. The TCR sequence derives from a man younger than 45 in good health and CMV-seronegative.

The chain's CDR3 is CSVEDGGLRFF. CDR3 sequence (DNA): TGCAGCGTTGAAGATGGGGGGTTGCGGTTCTTC. The chain recombines TRBV29-1 with TRBJ2-1; a possible D gene is TRBD2 (6 bases). The CDR3 loop spans 11 amino acids. CDR1 and CDR2 from the germline V gene are SQVTM and ANQGSEA. The ends were cut back, 0 bases at V and 15 bases at J, with 12 bases in the middle.